Presented here are 32 T cell receptor beta chains from one specimen sequenced in a study of blood T cells in healthy people across ages (dated by TCRdb to the mid-2010s). Preparation of the library involved 5' RACE. Sequencing took place on an Illumina HiSeq 2500. A second about 7 to 12 cycle PCR used a sample-barcoded 5' primer and a J-beta primer mix. In-frame beta chains were kept once TCRdb had trimmed the public reads at Q25 with fastp and called clones with MiXCR. Rows are unified per CDR3 protein, each entry keeping the most common DNA and genes. The sample data list around 1,000,000 distinct CDR3 sequences, and 25% of these were observed just once. The ten largest clones add up to around 0.75% of the sample. The data were also submitted as part of a second study, on T cells of mothers and their children.

Sequenced: blood. The receptors originated from a girl aged 2 to 9 in good health.

The chain has TRBV4-1 and TRBJ2-5, with 8 bases aligning to TRBD2. Germline V lookup: CDR1 MGHRA, CDR2 YSYEKL. V shed 0 bases and J 4 bases; nucleotides not matched to a gene: 7. The CDR3 consists of 16 residues. The CDR3 is CASSQDPGGPGETQYF. The CDR3 nucleotides read TGCGCCAGCAGCCAAGATCCGGGAGGGCCGGGAGAGACCCAGTACTTC.

The rearrangement links TRBV16 to TRBJ2-1; no firm D call. The CDR3 totals 13 residues. Germline CDR1 KGHSY, CDR2 FQNENV. The V end was cut by 4 bases, the J end by 7 bases, with 11 bases between. The CDR3 protein is CASSPLTPNEQFF. The CDR3 region has the DNA TGTGCCAGCAGCCCTCTAACCCCGAATGAGCAGTTCTTC.

The chain carries TRBV27 and TRBJ2-1, with 8 bases aligning to TRBD2. The V gene's germline CDR1 is MNHEY and CDR2 SMNVEV (reference sequence). The CDR3 runs to 17 residues. V was pared by 3 bases and J by 1 base, with 8 bases of the junction left unmatched. The CDR3 spells CASSFLVGLVSYNEQFF. CDR3 coding DNA: TGTGCCAGCAGTTTTCTCGTGGGACTAGTATCCTACAATGAGCAGTTCTTC.

The DNA of the CDR3 is TGCGCCAGCAGCCATCCCGCTGCCGGGACTAGCAACTCTCAGTACTTC. Protein sequence: CASSHPAAGTSNSQYF. The chain combines TRBV4-1 with TRBJ2-4; 9 nucleotides align to TRBD2. This CDR3 spans 16 amino acids. Germline V gives CDR1 MGHRA, CDR2 YSYEKL. V dropped 3 bases and J dropped 12; count of bases not matched to a gene: 15.

Here the CDR3 DNA reads TGTGCCAGCAGTTATGCCACCGGGACAGGAGTCTACGAGCAGTACTTC. This encodes CASSYATGTGVYEQYF. The chain employs TRBV28 and TRBJ2-7; 8 bases are shared with TRBD1. CDR3 length equals 16 residues. CDR1 is MDHEN, CDR2 SYDVKM, per germline. V was clipped by 4 bases and J by 3 bases; unmatched bases: 11.

The chain has TRBV4-3 and TRBJ1-1; D is ambiguous. V shed 0 bases and J shed 3 bases, with 20 bases lying between them. The CDR3 has 18 residues. Germline V gene data show CDR1 as LGHNA and CDR2 as YSLEER. The CDR3 DNA follows: TGCGCCAGCAGCCAAGACCGCTTTCTTACAATAACGGACACTGAAGCTTTCTTT. As protein: CASSQDRFLTITDTEAFF.

The chain recombines TRBV20-1 with TRBJ2-7; tentatively, D is TRBD1 (6 bases). The V end was cut by 6 bases, the J end by 1 base, with 13 bases between. The germline CDR1 and CDR2 sequences are DFQATT and SNEGSKA (reference sequence). This CDR3 region has 13 residues. CDR3 sequence (DNA): TGCAGTGCGATAGGGGGAAGGTCCTACGAGCAGTACTTC. Protein: CSAIGGRSYEQYF.

The table lists this clonotype with a few counts. V and J are TRBV20-1 and TRBJ2-7; D is perhaps TRBD1 (5 bases). This CDR3 comprises 11 residues. Trimming left V 5 bases short and J 5 bases short, with 10 bases between. CDR1 and CDR2 from the germline V gene are DFQATT and SNEGSKA (reference sequence). CDR3 DNA sequence: TGCAGTGCTCGCGACAGCAACGAGCAGTACTTC. Translating gives CSARDSNEQYF.

This clonotype was detected a few times. The V and J genes are TRBV4-1 and TRBJ1-2; TRBD1 is a possible D gene (6 bases). V dropped 3 bases and J dropped 8 bases, with 13 bases sitting between them. The germline CDR1 and CDR2 sequences are MGHRA and YSYEKL. CDR3 size: 13 residues. The CDR3 sequence: CASSHLRGEGYTF. Written as DNA, the CDR3 is TGCGCCAGCAGCCATCTAAGGGGGGAGGGCTACACCTTC.

With respect to this clonotype: A junction boundary mismatches the germline segment, possibly from a read error. This chain connects TRBV7-2 to TRBJ1-1; D unclear. Germline V gives CDR1 SGHTA, CDR2 FQGNSA. This CDR3 is built from 11 residues. The CDR3 sequence: CASSSIHLQVF. The DNA of the CDR3 is TGTGCCAGCAGCTCAATCCACCTGCAAGTCTTT.

The table lists this clonotype with a few counts. The genes are TRBV5-1 and TRBJ2-6, with 8 bases that match TRBD1. Germline V gene data show CDR1 as SGHRS and CDR2 as YFSETQ. The junction had 2 bases not matched to a gene; V was cut back by 0 bases and J by 6 bases. CDR3 length: 15 amino acids. The CDR3, as DNA: TGCGCCAGCAGCTTGGAGACAGGGGTGGCCAACGTCCTGACTTTC. It codes for CASSLETGVANVLTF.

The chain couples TRBV5-8 to TRBJ2-5; 8 bases are a match to TRBD1. The J call may be incorrect, as the DNA end agrees better with TRBJ2-7. This CDR3 has 15 amino acids. From germline, CDR1 is SGHTS and CDR2 YDEGEE. The CDR3 DNA is TGTGCCAGCAGCCCTGGACAGGGTAATATGGACGAGCAGTACTTC. Translating gives CASSPGQGNMDEQYF.

The V and J genes are TRBV4-2 and TRBJ2-2; 13 bases are a match to TRBD2. CDR3 length: 17 residues. V shed 5 bases, J shed 4 bases, and the junction held 7 bases outside the gene matches. Germline assignment: CDR1 LGHNA and CDR2 YNFKEQ. The CDR3 DNA follows: TGTGCCAGCAGCGCCCAACTAGCGGGAGGGACCACCGGGGAGCTGTTTTTT. The encoded protein is CASSAQLAGGTTGELFF.

The chain links TRBV2 to TRBJ2-4; D ambiguous. V shed 5 bases and J shed 4 bases, with 3 bases lying between them. The CDR3 is 11 residues long. Germline CDR1 SNHLY, CDR2 FYNNEI. The CDR3 reads CASSKKNIQYF. CDR3 nucleotide sequence: TGTGCCAGCAGTAAGAAAAACATTCAGTACTTC.

The sample holds many counts of this clonotype. The rearrangement links TRBV7-2 to TRBJ2-5; 13 nucleotides agree with TRBD2. V lost 2 bases and J lost 5; bases outside the gene matches: 5. Germline-derived CDR1 and CDR2 are SGHTA and FQGNSA. This CDR3 comprises 16 residues. The CDR3 loop is CASSLTSGGAGETQYF. The DNA of the CDR3 is TGTGCCAGCAGCTTAACTAGCGGGGGGGCGGGGGAGACCCAGTACTTC.

This chain connects TRBV20-1 to TRBJ2-5, with D possibly being TRBD1 (6 bases). The J call is doubtful: the DNA matches TRBJ2-1 better. The CDR3 sequence is 17 residues long. Germline loops: CDR1 DFQATT, CDR2 SNEGSKA (reference sequence). The CDR3 DNA is TGCAGTGCTAGAGACGCCGCCGTGGGGGCCTTCTACAATGAGCAGTTCTTC. Its translation: CSARDAAVGAFYNEQFF.

This clonotype was counted ten times or more. The chain employs TRBV9 and TRBJ1-5, with D tentatively TRBD1 (6 bases). Germline CDR1 is SGDLS and CDR2 is YYNGEE. The V end lost 0 bases, the J end lost 2 bases, and 15 bases lay between the germline ends. The CDR3 spans 17 residues. DNA of the CDR3: TGTGCCAGCAGCGTAGGAGGGGGGGCGGACGGCAATCAGCCCCAGCATTTT. Translating gives CASSVGGGADGNQPQHF.

The chain is built from TRBV7-2 and TRBJ2-3; 7 nucleotides line up with TRBD2. Germline V gene data show CDR1 as SGHTA and CDR2 as FQGNSA. V lost 4 bases and J lost 5; bases outside the gene matches: 12. CDR3 size: 16 residues. Written as DNA, the CDR3 is TGTGCCAGCAGCTCAGAGGGCGGGAGTCGGGAAGATACGCAGTATTTT. As protein: CASSSEGGSREDTQYF.

V gene TRBV24-1 combines with J gene TRBJ2-3; no reliable D call. CDR3 length equals 15 residues. Trimming cost V 2 bases and J 10 bases, with 18 bases left between them. The germline V gene encodes CDR1 KGHDR and CDR2 SFDVKD. CDR3 sequence: CATSDSWSAENPQYF. CDR3 coding DNA: TGTGCCACCAGTGATTCTTGGTCGGCGGAAAATCCGCAGTATTTT.

This clonotype turned up a few times. This chain joins TRBV12-5 and TRBJ2-3, with TRBD1 matching 12 bases. This CDR3 is 17 amino acids long. The V segment lost 4 bases and the J segment 5 bases; nucleotides outside the gene matches: 10. Per germline, CDR1 LGHNT and CDR2 FRNRAP. Written as DNA, the CDR3 is TGTGCTAGTGGTTCTCCGGGACAGGGGGCATCAGGAGATACGCAGTATTTT. Its protein is CASGSPGQGASGDTQYF.

V is TRBV7-2 and J is TRBJ1-6, with 8 bases aligning to TRBD1. Germline-derived CDR1 and CDR2 are SGHTA and FQGNSA. The CDR3 spans 14 residues. V lost 5 bases to trimming and J lost 10 bases; unmatched junction nucleotides: 7. The CDR3 DNA sequence: TGTGCCAGCAGCACCCAGGGGGCTGGATCACCCCTCCACTTT. Protein: CASSTQGAGSPLHF.

This clonotype has only one observation. The chain couples TRBV7-3 to TRBJ1-1; the match to TRBD1 covers 8 bases. This CDR3 spans 13 amino acids. Germline CDR1 and CDR2: SGHTA and FQGTGA. V was pared by 5 bases and J by 7 bases, with 6 bases of the junction left unmatched. The DNA for the CDR3 is TGTGCCAGCAGCCGCGGACAGGGCCTTGAAGCTTTCTTT. Translation gives CASSRGQGLEAFF.

This clonotype was seen only a few times. This chain uses TRBV4-1 with TRBJ1-5; maybe TRBD1 (5 bases). The germline CDR1 and CDR2 sequences are MGHRA and YSYEKL. V lost 0 bases and J 4 bases, leaving 16 bases between the germline ends. The CDR3 is 17 residues long. In DNA, the CDR3 is TGCGCCAGCAGCCAAGATTCCCAGGGCAGGAAAAATCAGCCCCAGCATTTT. This encodes CASSQDSQGRKNQPQHF.

The rearrangement joins TRBV4-1 to TRBJ2-5; 9 bases are shared with TRBD1. The DNA end is a closer match to TRBJ2-7, so the J assignment may be wrong. This CDR3 spans 16 amino acids. CDR1 is MGHRA, CDR2 YSYEKL, per germline. The CDR3 coding sequence is TGCGCCAGCAGCCAAGGTACAGGGGGCAGGAACTACGAGCAGTACTTC. It is translated as CASSQGTGGRNYEQYF.

The V call is TRBV6-1, the J call TRBJ1-6; the match to TRBD1 covers 8 bases. V was pared by 4 bases and J by 10 bases, with 6 bases of the junction left unmatched. Looked up from germline, CDR1 is MNHNS and CDR2 is SASEGT. The CDR3 spans 14 residues. The CDR3 bases are TGTGCCAGCAGTGTCGGGACAGGAGTATCACCCCTCCACTTT. Its translation: CASSVGTGVSPLHF.

This sequence joins TRBV28 and TRBJ2-3, with 14 bases lining up with TRBD2. The length of the CDR3 is 16 residues. Germline V gene sequence: CDR1 MDHEN, CDR2 SYDVKM. V gave up 8 bases and J gave up 4 bases; unmatched junction bases: 8. The CDR3 DNA is TGTGCCAGCGTCCCGGGACTAGCGGGAGTCTCAGATACGCAGTATTTT. It encodes CASVPGLAGVSDTQYF.

The chain couples TRBV6-6 to TRBJ1-2; D remains ambiguous. The CDR3 is 13 residues long. Germline V gene lookup returns CDR1 MNHNY and CDR2 SVGAGI (reference sequence). V was shortened by 5 bases and J by 0 bases, with 7 bases between the two germline ends. CDR3 nucleotide sequence: TGTGCCAGCAGTCCAAACTCTAACTATGGCTACACCTTC. Amino acid sequence: CASSPNSNYGYTF.

This clonotype was observed a handful of times. This sequence joins TRBV12-3 or TRBV12-4 and TRBJ1-4; D possibly corresponds to TRBD1 (6 bases). The V end lost 6 bases, the J end lost 6 bases, and 17 bases lay between the germline ends. This CDR3 spans 15 amino acids. CDR3 residues: CASRPRDKEDEKLFF. The CDR3 region has the DNA TGTGCCAGCAGACCCCGGGACAAGGAAGATGAAAAACTGTTTTTT.

This clonotype turned up a few times. J is TRBJ2-1 and V is TRBV7-2; TRBD2 agrees at 11 bases. The DNA end is more similar to TRBJ2-7, so the J call may be wrong. The CDR3 covers 16 residues. Germline lookup yields CDR1 SGHTA and CDR2 FQGNSA. CDR3 in amino acids: CASSQSPGLAVYEQYF. DNA of the CDR3: TGTGCCAGCAGCCAGAGCCCGGGACTAGCGGTTTACGAGCAGTACTTC.

This clonotype occurred a few times. The chain is built from TRBV28 and TRBJ2-7; TRBD1 might be the D (5 bases). Trimming left V 7 bases short and J 4 bases short, with 23 bases between. This CDR3 is built from 16 residues. Germline CDR1 MDHEN, CDR2 SYDVKM. The chain's CDR3 is CASTGHGLIGLYEQYF. The CDR3, as DNA: TGTGCCAGCACCGGACATGGGTTAATCGGCCTATACGAGCAGTACTTC. Full variable domain (rest looked up from reference TRBV28 and TRBJ2-7): DVKVTQSSRYLVKRTGEKVFLECVQDMDHENMFWYRQDPGLGLRLIYFSYDVKMKEKGDIPEGYSVSREKKERFSLILESASTNQTSMYLCASTGHGLIGLYEQYFGPGTRLTVT.

This clonotype was seen only a few times. The junction departs from the called germline gene at one end, perhaps through a read error. The chain couples TRBV12-3 or TRBV12-4 to TRBJ1-2; D not certain. The length of the CDR3 is 12 residues. CDR3 bases: TGTGCCTGCAGACCGTTGAACTATGGCTACACCTTC. Its translation: CACRPLNYGYTF.

This clonotype was seen only a few times. This rearrangement joins TRBV20-1 to TRBJ2-1, with 10 bases matching TRBD2. CDR1 is DFQATT, CDR2 SNEGSKA, per germline (reference sequence). This CDR3 has 15 residues. The J segment lost 6 bases and the V segment lost 0 bases, leaving 5 bases of the junction unmatched. CDR3 sequence: CSARDRIAGGNEQFF. The CDR3 region has the DNA TGCAGTGCTAGAGATCGGATAGCGGGGGGCAATGAGCAGTTCTTC.